This TCR beta chain was sequenced in a study of T cell responses to AZD1222 COVID-19 vaccine. Here immunoSEQ multiplex PCR was the method, and the copy in TCRdb shows in-frame clones only, minus some. This table has approximately 150,000 clones, roughly 89% appearing once. The CDR3 contains 15 residues. The V gene lost 4 bases and the J gene lost 0 bases, with 8 bases spanning the gap. The V gene's germline CDR1 is SGHRS and CDR2 YFSETQ. The source is an adult in good health. The chain has TRBV5-1 and TRBJ2-6; perhaps TRBD2 as D (5 bases). Sequenced material: peripheral blood, taken on day 0 of AZD1222 vaccination. CDR3 sequence reads: CASSPGISGANVLTF. In DNA, the CDR3 is TGCGCCAGCAGCCCGGGAATCTCTGGGGCCAACGTCCTGACTTTC. Full variable domain (outside the CDR3, taken from reference TRBV5-1 and TRBJ2-6): KAGVTQTPRYLIKTRGQQVTLSCSPISGHRSVSWYQQTPGQGLQFLFEYFSETQRNKGNFPGRFSGRQFSNSRSEMNVSTLELGDSALYLCASSPGISGANVLTFGAGSRLTVL.